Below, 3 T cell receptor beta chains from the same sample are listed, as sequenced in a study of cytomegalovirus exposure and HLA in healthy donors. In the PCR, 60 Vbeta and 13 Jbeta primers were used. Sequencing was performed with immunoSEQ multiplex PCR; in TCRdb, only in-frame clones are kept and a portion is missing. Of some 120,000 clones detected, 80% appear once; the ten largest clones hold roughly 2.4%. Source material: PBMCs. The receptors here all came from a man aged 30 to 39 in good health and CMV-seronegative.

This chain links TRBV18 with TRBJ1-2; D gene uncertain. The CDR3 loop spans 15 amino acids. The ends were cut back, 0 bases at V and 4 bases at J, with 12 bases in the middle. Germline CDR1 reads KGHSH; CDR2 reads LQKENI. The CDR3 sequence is CASSPPIEQLYGYTF. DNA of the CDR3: TGTGCCAGCTCACCACCGATAGAACAGCTCTATGGCTACACCTTC. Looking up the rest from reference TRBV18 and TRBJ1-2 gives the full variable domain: NAGVMQNPRHLVRRRGQEARLRCSPMKGHSHVYWYRQLPEEGLKFMVYLQKENIIDESGMPKERFSAEFPKEGPSILRIQQVVRGDSAAYFCASSPPIEQLYGYTFGSGTRLTVV.

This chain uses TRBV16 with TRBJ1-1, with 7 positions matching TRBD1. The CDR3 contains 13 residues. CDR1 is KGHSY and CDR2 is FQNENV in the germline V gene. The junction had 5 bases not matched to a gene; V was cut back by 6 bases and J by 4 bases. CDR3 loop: CASRIRTGTEAFF. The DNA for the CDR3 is TGTGCCAGCAGGATTCGGACAGGCACTGAAGCTTTCTTT.

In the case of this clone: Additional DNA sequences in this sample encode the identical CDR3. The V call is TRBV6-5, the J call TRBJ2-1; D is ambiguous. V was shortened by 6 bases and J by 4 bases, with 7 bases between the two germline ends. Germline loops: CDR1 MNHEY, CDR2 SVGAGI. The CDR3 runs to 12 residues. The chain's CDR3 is CASRTGYNEQFF. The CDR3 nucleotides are TGTGCCAGCAGGACCGGGTACAATGAGCAGTTCTTC.